What follows are 3 T cell receptor beta chains derived from one specimen sequenced in a study of control samples from healthy donors and cancer patients. The protocol was immunoSEQ multiplex PCR, while the TCRdb copy is restricted to in-frame clones and leaves out a portion. The sample lists about 75,000 clones, 90% to 95% seen once, with about 6% in the top ten. The sequencing input was blood. The receptors come from a woman aged 40 to 50 in good health.

This chain links TRBV19 with TRBJ1-5; possible D gene TRBD1, 5 bases. Trimming left V 8 bases short and J 2 bases short, with 16 bases between. This CDR3 has 15 amino acids. CDR1 and CDR2 (germline): LNHDA, SQIVND (reference sequence). The CDR3 loop reads CASYLTGQGNQPQHF. The CDR3 nucleotides are TGTGCCAGTTACCTAACGGGGCAGGGCAATCAGCCCCAGCATTTT.

The V and J genes are TRBV20-1 and TRBJ1-5; D gene uncertain. Trimming took off 6 bases at V and 7 bases at J, with 10 bases between the two ends. The CDR3 runs 11 residues. Germline loops: CDR1 DFQATT, CDR2 SNEGSKA (reference sequence). The CDR3 nucleotides read TGCAGTGCCACGGGAGGGCAGCCCCAGCATTTT. Amino acid sequence: CSATGGQPQHF.

The rearrangement links TRBV13 to TRBJ1-2, with D hard to call. V was cut by 4 bases and J by 4 bases, with 13 bases left in between. The germline V gene has CDR1 PRHDT and CDR2 FYEKMQ (reference sequence). This CDR3 contains 14 residues. The CDR3 protein is CASSSTVGPYGYTF. DNA for the CDR3: TGTGCCAGCAGCTCCACAGTCGGGCCCTATGGCTACACCTTC. Together with reference TRBV13 and TRBJ1-2, the CDR3 gives the full variable domain: AAGVIQSPRHLIKEKRETATLKCYPIPRHDTVYWYQQGPGQDPQFLISFYEKMQSDKGSIPDRFSAQQFSDYHSELNMSSLELGDSALYFCASSSTVGPYGYTFGSGTRLTVV.